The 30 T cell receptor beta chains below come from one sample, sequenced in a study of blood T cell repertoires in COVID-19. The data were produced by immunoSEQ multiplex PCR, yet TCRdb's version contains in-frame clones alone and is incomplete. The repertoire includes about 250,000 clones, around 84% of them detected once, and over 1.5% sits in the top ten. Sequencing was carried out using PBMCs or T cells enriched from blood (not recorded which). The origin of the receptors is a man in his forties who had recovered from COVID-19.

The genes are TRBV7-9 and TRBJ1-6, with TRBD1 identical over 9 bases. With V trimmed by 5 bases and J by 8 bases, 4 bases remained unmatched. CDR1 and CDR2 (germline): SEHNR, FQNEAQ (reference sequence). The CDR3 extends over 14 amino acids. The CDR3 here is CASSPGQGDSPLHF. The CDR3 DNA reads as TGTGCCAGCAGCCCGGGACAGGGTGATTCACCCCTCCACTTT. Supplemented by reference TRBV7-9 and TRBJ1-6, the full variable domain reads DTGVSQNPRHKITKRGQNVTFRCDPISEHNRLYWYRQTLGQGPEFLTYFQNEAQLEKSRLLSDRFSAERPKGSFSTLEIQRTEQGDSAMYLCASSPGQGDSPLHFGNGTRLTVT.

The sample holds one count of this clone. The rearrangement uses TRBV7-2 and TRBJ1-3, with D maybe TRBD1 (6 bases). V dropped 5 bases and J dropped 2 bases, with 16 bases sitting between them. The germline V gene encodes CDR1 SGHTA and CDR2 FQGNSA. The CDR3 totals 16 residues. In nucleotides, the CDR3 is TGTGCCAGCAGCCGCGTCGCGGGGGCGACTGGAAACACCATATATTTT. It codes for CASSRVAGATGNTIYF. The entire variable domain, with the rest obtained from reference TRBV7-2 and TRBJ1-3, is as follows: GAGVSQSPSNKVTEKGKDVELRCDPISGHTALYWYRQSLGQGLEFLIYFQGNSAPDKSGLPSDRFSAERTGGSVSTLTIQRTQQEDSAVYLCASSRVAGATGNTIYFGEGSWLTVV.

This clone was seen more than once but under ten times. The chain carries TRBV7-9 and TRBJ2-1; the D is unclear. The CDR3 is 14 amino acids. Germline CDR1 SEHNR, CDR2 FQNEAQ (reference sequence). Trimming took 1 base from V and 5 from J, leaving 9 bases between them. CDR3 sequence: CASSLGYGDNEQFF. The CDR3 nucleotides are TGTGCCAGCAGCTTAGGGTACGGAGACAATGAGCAGTTCTTC.

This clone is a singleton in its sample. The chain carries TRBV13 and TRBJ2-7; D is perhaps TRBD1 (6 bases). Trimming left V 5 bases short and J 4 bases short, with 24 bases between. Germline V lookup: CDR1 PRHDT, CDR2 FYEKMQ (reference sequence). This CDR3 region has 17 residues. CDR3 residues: CASSRSPGQTVGYEQYF. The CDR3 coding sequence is TGTGCCAGCAGCCGAAGCCCTGGACAGACGGTGGGTTACGAGCAGTACTTC.

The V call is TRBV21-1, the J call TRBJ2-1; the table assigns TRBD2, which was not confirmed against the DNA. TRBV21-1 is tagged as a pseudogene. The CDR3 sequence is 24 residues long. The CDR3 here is CASSKEETSGTTSPYLIPFTEQFF. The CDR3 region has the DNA TGTGCCAGCAGCAAAGAAGAGACTAGCGGGACTACTAGCCCATACTTAATCCCGTTTACTGAGCAGTTCTTC.

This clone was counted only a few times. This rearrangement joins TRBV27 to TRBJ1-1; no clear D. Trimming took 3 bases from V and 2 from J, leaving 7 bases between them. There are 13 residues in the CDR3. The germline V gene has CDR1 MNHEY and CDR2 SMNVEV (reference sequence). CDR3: CASSFRRNTEAFF. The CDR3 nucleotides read TGTGCCAGCAGTTTCAGGCGAAACACTGAAGCTTTCTTT.

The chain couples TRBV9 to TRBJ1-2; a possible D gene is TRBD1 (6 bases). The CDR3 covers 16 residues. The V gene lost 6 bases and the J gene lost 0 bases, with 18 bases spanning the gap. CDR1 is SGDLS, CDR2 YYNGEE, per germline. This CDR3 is CASNFDRTQSNYGYTF. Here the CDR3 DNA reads TGTGCCAGCAACTTCGACAGGACCCAATCTAACTATGGCTACACCTTC.

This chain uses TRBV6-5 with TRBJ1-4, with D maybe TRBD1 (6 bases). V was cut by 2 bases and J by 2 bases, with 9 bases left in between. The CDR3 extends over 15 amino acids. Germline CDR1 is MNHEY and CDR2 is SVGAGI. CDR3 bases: TGTGCCAGCAGTTACGATCAGGGGACTAATGAAAAACTGTTTTTT. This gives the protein CASSYDQGTNEKLFF.

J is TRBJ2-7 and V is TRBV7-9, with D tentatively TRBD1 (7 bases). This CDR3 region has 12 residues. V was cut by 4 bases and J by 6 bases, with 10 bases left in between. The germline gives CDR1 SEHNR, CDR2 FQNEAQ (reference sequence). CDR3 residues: CASSSGGPEQYF. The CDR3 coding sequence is TGTGCCAGCAGCTCAGGGGGGCCCGAGCAGTACTTC.

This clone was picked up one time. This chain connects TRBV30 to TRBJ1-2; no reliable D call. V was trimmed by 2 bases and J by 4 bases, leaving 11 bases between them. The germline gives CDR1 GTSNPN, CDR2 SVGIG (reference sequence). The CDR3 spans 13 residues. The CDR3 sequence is CAWSPPVPYGYTF. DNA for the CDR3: TGTGCCTGGAGTCCCCCAGTCCCCTATGGCTACACCTTC.

CDR3: CASSSTGTGSYEQYF. CDR3 sequence (DNA): TGTGCCAGCAGTTCGACCGGGACAGGATCCTACGAGCAGTACTTC. The chain links TRBV27 to TRBJ2-7; 8 bases fit TRBD1. The V segment lost 4 bases and the J segment 1 base; nucleotides outside the gene matches: 6. The germline CDR1 and CDR2 sequences are MNHEY and SMNVEV (reference sequence). CDR3 length equals 15 residues.

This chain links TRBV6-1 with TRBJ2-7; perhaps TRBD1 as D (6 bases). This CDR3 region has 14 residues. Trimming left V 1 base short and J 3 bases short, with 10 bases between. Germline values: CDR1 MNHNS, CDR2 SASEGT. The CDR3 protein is CASSEGGRGYEQYF. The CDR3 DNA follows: TGTGCCAGCAGTGAAGGCGGCAGGGGCTACGAGCAGTACTTC.

CDR3 region: CATRAALAYSPLHF. The CDR3 nucleotides are TGTGCCACCAGAGCGGCTCTAGCTTATTCACCCCTCCACTTT. The J gene is TRBJ1-6, the V gene TRBV15; D unresolved. CDR3 size: 14 residues. Germline values: CDR1 LNHNV, CDR2 YYDKDF (reference sequence). V lost 6 bases and J 8 bases, leaving 14 bases between the germline ends.

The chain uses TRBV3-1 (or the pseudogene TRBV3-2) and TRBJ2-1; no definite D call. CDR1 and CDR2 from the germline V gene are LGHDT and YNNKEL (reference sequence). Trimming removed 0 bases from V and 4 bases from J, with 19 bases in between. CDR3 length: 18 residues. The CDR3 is CASSQDSEPPIPYNEQFF. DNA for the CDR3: TGTGCCAGCAGCCAAGATTCGGAGCCCCCTATTCCTTACAATGAGCAGTTCTTC.

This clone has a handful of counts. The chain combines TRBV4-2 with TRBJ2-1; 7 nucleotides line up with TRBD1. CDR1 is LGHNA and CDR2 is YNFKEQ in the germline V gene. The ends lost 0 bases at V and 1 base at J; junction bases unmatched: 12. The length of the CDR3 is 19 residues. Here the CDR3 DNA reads TGTGCCAGCAGCCAAGAAATCCGTCAGACAGGGTGGTCCTACAATGAGCAGTTCTTC. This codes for CASSQEIRQTGWSYNEQFF.

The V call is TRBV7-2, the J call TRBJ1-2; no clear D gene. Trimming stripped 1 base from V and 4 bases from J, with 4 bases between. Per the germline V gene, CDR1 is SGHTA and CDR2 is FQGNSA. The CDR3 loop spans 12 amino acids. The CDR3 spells CASSLVGYGYTF. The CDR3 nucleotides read TGTGCCAGCAGCTTAGTCGGCTATGGCTACACCTTC.

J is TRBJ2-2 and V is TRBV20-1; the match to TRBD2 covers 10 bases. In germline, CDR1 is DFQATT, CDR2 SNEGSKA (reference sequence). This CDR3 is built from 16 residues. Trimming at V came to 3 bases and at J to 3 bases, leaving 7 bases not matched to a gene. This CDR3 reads CSASSSGSMDTGELFF. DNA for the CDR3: TGCAGTGCTAGTTCTAGCGGGAGTATGGACACCGGGGAGCTGTTTTTT.

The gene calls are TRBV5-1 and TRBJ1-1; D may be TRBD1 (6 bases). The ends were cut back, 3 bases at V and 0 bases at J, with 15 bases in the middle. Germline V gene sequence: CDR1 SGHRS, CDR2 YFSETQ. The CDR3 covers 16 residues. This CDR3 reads CASSYSTGHMNTEAFF. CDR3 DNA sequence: TGCGCCAGCAGCTACTCTACAGGGCACATGAACACTGAAGCTTTCTTT.

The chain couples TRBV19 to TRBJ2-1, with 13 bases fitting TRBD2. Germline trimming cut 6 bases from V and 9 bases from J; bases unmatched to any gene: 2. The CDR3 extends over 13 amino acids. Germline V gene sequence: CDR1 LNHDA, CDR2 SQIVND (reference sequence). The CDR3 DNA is TGTGCCAGTAGCACTAGCGGGAGGGGTGAGCAGTTCTTC. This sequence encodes CASSTSGRGEQFF.

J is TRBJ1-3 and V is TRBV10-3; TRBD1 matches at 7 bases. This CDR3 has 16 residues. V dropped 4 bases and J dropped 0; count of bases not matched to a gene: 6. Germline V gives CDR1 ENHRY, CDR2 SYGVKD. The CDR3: CAISAPGQPSGNTIYF. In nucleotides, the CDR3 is TGTGCCATCAGTGCCCCGGGACAGCCCTCTGGAAACACCATATATTTT.

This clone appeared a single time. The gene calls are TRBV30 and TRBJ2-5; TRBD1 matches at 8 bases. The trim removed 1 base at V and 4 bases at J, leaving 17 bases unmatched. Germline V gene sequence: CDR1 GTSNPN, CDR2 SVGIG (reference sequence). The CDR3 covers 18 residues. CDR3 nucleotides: TGTGCCTGGAGTGAATTGGCAGGGGGCTATCTTTACGGAGAGACCCAGTACTTC. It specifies CAWSELAGGYLYGETQYF. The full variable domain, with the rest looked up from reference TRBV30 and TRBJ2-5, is SQTIHQWPATLVQPVGSPLSLECTVEGTSNPNLYWYRQAAGRGLQLLFYSVGIGQISSEVPQNLSASRPQDRQFILSSKKLLLSDSGFYLCAWSELAGGYLYGETQYFGPGTRLLVL.

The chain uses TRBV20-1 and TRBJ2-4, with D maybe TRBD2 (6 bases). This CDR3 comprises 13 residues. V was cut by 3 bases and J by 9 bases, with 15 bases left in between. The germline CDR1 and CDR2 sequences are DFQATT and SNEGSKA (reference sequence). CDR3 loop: CSASSTDGGIQYF. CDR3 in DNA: TGCAGTGCTAGTTCAACGGACGGGGGCATTCAGTACTTC.

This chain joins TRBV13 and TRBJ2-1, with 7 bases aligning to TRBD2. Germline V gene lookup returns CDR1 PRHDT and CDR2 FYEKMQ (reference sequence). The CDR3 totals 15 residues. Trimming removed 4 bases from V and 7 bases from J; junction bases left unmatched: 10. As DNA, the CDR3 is TGTGCCAGCAGCTCACTAGCGCACCAAGGGAATGAGCAGTTCTTC. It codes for CASSSLAHQGNEQFF.

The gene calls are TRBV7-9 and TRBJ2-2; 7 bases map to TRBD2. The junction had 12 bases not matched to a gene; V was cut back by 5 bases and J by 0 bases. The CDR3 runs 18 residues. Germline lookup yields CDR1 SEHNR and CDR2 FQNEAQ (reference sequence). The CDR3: CASSLPLSGTANTGELFF. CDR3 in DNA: TGTGCCAGCAGCCTCCCGTTGAGCGGGACTGCGAACACCGGGGAGCTGTTTTTT.

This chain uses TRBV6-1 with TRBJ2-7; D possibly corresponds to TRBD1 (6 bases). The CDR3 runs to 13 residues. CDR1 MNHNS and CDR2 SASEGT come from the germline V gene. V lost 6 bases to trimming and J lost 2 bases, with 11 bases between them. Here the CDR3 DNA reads TGTGCCAGCAGCTCGGGACACCCCTACGAGCAGTACTTC. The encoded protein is CASSSGHPYEQYF.

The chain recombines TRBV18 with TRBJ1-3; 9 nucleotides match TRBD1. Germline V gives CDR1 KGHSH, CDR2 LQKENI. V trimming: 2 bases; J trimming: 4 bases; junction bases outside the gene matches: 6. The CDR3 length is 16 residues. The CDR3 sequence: CASSPVGTGNGNTIYF. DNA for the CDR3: TGTGCCAGCTCACCAGTGGGGACAGGGAACGGAAACACCATATATTTT. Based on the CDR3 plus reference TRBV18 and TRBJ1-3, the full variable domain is NAGVMQNPRHLVRRRGQEARLRCSPMKGHSHVYWYRQLPEEGLKFMVYLQKENIIDESGMPKERFSAEFPKEGPSILRIQQVVRGDSAAYFCASSPVGTGNGNTIYFGEGSWLTVV.

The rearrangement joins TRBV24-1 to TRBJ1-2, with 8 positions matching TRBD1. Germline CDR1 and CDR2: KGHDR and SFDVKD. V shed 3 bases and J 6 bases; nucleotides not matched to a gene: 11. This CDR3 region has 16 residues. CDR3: CATSDPSRTGNNGYTF. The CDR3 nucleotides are TGTGCCACCAGTGATCCTTCCCGGACAGGGAACAATGGCTACACCTTC.

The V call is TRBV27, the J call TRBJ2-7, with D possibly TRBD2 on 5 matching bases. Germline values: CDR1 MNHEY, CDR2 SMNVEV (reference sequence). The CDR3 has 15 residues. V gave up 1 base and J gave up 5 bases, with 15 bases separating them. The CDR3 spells CASSLLASQANEQYF. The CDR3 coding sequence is TGTGCCAGCAGTTTATTGGCTAGCCAAGCGAACGAGCAGTACTTC.

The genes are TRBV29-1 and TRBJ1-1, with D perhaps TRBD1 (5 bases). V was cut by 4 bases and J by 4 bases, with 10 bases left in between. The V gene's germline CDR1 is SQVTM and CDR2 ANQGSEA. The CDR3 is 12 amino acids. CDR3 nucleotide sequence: TGCAGCGTTGCGGGGGGGATCACTGAAGCTTTCTTT. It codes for CSVAGGITEAFF.

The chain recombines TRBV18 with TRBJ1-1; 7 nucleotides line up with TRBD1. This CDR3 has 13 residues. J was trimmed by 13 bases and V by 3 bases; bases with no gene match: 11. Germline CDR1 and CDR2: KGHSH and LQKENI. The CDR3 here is CASSPFDRESFFF. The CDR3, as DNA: TGTGCCAGCTCACCCTTTGACAGGGAGAGTTTTTTCTTT.